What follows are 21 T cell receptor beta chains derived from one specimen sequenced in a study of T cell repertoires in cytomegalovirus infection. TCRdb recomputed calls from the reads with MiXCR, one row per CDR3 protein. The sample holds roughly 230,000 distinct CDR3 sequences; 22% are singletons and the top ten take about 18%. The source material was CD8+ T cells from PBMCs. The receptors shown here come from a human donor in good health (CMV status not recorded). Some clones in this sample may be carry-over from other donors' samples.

The CDR3 DNA is TGCAGTGCGACCGGGACTAGCGGGGGCCATGAGCAGTTCTTC. As protein: CSATGTSGGHEQFF. The chain joins TRBV20-1 to TRBJ2-1; TRBD2 matches at 14 bases. This CDR3 contains 14 residues. The trim removed 6 bases at V and 8 bases at J, leaving 6 bases unmatched. CDR1 is DFQATT, CDR2 SNEGSKA, per germline (reference sequence).

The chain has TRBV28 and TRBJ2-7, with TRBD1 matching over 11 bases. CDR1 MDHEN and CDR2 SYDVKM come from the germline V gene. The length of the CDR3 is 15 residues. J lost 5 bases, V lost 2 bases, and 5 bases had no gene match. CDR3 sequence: CASSLLGQGANEQYF. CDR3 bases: TGTGCCAGCAGTTTACTAGGACAGGGGGCTAACGAGCAGTACTTC.

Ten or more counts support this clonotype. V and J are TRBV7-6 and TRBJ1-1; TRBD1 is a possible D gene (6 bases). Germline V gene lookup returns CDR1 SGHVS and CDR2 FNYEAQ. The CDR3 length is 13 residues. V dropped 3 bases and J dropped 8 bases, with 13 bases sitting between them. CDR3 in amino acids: CASSLGGSQEAFF. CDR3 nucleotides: TGTGCCAGCAGCTTGGGGGGCTCTCAAGAAGCTTTCTTT.

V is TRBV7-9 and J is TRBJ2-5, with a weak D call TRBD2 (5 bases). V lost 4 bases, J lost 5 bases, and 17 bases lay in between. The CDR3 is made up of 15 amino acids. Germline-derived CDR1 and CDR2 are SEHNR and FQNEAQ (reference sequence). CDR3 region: CASSSDRDIGETQYF. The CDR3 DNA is TGTGCCAGCAGCTCCGACCGGGATATCGGGGAGACCCAGTACTTC. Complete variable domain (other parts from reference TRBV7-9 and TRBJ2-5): DTGVSQNPRHKITKRGQNVTFRCDPISEHNRLYWYRQTLGQGPEFLTYFQNEAQLEKSRLLSDRFSAERPKGSFSTLEIQRTEQGDSAMYLCASSSDRDIGETQYFGPGTRLLVL.

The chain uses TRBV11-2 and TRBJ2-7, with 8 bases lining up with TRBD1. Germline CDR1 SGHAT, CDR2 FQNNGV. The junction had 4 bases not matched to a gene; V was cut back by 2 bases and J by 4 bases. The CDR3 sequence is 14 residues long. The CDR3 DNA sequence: TGTGCCAGCAGCTTATCAGGGGGCCTATACGAGCAGTACTTC. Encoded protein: CASSLSGGLYEQYF.

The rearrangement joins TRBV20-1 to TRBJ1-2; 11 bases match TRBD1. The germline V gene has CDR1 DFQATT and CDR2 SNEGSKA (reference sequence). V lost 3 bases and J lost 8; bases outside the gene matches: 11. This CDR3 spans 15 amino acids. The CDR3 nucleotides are TGCAGTGCTAGCCATAGGACAGGGGGCTCACGGGGCTACACCTTC. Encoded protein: CSASHRTGGSRGYTF.

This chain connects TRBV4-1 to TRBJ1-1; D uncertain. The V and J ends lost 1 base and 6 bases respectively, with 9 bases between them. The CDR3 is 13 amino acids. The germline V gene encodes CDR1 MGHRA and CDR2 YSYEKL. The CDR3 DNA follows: TGCGCCAGCAGCCAAGTGTCAGGTTCTGAAGCTTTCTTT. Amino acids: CASSQVSGSEAFF.

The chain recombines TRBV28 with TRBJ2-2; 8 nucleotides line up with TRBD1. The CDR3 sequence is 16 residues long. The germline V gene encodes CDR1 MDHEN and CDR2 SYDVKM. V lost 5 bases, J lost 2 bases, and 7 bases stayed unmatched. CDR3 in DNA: TGTGCCAGCAGTCCAGGGACAGGTGAAAACACCGGGGAGCTGTTTTTT. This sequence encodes CASSPGTGENTGELFF.

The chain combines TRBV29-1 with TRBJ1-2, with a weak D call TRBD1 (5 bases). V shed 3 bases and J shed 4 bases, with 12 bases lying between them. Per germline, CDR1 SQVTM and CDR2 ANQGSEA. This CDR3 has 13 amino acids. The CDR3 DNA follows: TGCAGCGTTGACCCCCGGCAGGGCTATGGCTACACCTTC. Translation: CSVDPRQGYGYTF.

In DNA form, the CDR3 reads TGTGCCAGCAGCGACGATATGACCCGGGGTCGGGAAAAACTGTTTTTT. Translation: CASSDDMTRGREKLFF. The rearrangement links TRBV7-3 to TRBJ1-4, with D unclear. This CDR3 has 16 residues. Germline CDR1 SGHTA, CDR2 FQGTGA. V gave up 5 bases and J gave up 8 bases, with 21 bases separating them.

CDR3 amino acids: CASSYSLWVNTEAFF. The DNA of the CDR3 is TGTGCCAGCAGTTACTCACTGTGGGTGAACACTGAAGCTTTCTTT. The chain is built from TRBV6-5 and TRBJ1-1; D is unclear. This CDR3 is 15 amino acids long. V was clipped by 0 bases and J by 0 bases, with 8 bases between them. Germline CDR1 is MNHEY and CDR2 is SVGAGI.

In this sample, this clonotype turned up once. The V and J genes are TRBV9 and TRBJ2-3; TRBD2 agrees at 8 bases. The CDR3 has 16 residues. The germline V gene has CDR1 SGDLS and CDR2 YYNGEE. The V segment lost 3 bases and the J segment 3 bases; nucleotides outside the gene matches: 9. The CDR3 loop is CASSAEGGTRTDTQYF. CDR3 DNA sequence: TGTGCCAGCAGCGCGGAGGGAGGGACTAGGACAGATACGCAGTATTTT.

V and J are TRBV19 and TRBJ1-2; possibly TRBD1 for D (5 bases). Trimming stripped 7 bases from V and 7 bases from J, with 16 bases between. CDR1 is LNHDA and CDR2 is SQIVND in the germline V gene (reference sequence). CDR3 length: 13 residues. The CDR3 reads CASTVGEGTGYTF. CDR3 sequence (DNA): TGTGCCAGTACGGTCGGGGAGGGGACTGGCTACACCTTC.

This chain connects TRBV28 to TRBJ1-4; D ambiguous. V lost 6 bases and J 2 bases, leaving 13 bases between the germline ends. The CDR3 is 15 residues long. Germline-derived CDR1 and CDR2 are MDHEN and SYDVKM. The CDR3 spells CASRLMTATNEKLFF. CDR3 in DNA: TGTGCCAGCAGGCTAATGACGGCCACTAATGAAAAACTGTTTTTT. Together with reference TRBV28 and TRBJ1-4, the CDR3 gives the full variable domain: DVKVTQSSRYLVKRTGEKVFLECVQDMDHENMFWYRQDPGLGLRLIYFSYDVKMKEKGDIPEGYSVSREKKERFSLILESASTNQTSMYLCASRLMTATNEKLFFGSGTQLSVL.

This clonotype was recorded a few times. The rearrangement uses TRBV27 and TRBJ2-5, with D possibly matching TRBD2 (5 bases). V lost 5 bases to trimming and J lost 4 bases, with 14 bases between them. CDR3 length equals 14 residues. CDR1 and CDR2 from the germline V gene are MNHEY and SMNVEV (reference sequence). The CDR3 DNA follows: TGTGCCAGCAGTGGGCTATACGGAGGAGAGACCCAGTACTTC. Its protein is CASSGLYGGETQYF.

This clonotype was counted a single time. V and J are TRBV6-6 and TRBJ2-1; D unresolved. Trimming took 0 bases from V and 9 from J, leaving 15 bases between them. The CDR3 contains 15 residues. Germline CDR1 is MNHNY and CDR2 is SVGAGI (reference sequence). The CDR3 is CASSYSEPRVVEQFF. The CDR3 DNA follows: TGTGCCAGCAGTTACTCGGAGCCCCGGGTGGTTGAGCAGTTCTTC.

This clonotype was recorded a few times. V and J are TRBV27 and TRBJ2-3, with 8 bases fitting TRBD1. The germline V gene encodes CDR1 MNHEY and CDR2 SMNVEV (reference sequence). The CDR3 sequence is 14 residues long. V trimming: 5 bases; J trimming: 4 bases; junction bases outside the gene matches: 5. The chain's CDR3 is CASSPGQASDTQYF. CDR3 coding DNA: TGTGCCAGCAGTCCGGGACAGGCTTCAGATACGCAGTATTTT.

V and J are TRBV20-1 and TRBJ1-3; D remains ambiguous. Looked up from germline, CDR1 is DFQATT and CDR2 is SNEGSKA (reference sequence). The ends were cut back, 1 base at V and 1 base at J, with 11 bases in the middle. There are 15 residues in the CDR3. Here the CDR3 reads CSARGFPESGNTIYF. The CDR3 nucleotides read TGCAGTGCTAGAGGGTTCCCGGAGTCTGGAAACACCATATATTTT.

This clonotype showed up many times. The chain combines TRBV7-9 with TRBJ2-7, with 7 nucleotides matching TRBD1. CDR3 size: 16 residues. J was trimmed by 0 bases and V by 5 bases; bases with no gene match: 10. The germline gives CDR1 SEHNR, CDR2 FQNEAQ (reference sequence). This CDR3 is CASSEGTDRNSYEQYF. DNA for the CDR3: TGTGCCAGCAGCGAAGGAACGGACAGGAACTCCTACGAGCAGTACTTC.

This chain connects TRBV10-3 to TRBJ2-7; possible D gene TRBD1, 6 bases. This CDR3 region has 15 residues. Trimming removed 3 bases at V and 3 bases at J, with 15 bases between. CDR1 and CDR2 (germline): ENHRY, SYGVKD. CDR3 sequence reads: CAISDLRGINYEQYF. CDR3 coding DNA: TGTGCCATCAGTGACCTCAGGGGCATAAACTACGAGCAGTACTTC.

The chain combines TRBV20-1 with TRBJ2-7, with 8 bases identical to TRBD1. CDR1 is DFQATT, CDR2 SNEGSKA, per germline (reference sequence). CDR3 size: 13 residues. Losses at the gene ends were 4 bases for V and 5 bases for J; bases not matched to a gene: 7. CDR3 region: CSAKRTGNDEQYF. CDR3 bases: TGCAGTGCTAAAAGGACAGGGAACGACGAGCAGTACTTC.